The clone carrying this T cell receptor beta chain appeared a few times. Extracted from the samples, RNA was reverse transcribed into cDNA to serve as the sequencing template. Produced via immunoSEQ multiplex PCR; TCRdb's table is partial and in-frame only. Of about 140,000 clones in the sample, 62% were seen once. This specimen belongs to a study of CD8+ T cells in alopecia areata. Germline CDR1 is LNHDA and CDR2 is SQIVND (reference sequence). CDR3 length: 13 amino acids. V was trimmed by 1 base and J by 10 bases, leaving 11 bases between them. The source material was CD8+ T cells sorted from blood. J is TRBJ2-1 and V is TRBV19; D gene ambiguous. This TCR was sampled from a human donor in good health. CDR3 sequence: CASSIGLSSEQFF. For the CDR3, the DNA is TGTGCCAGTAGTATAGGTCTTTCTTCGGAGCAGTTCTTC. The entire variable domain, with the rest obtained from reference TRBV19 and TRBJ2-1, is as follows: DGGITQSPKYLFRKEGQNVTLSCEQNLNHDAMYWYRQDPGQGLRLIYYSQIVNDFQKGDIAEGYSVSREKKESFPLTVTSAQKNPTAFYLCASSIGLSSEQFFGPGTRLTVL.